Each of the 9 T cell receptor beta chains below was sequenced from the same sample in a study of naive and memory T cell subsets. The study, taken as a whole, reports: A few larger clonotypes appeared in naive repertoires, especially CD8, possibly memory cells re-expressing CD45RA.

An equimolar mix of two oligonucleotides served as the beta constant-region primer for TRBC1 and TRBC2. Ligated cDNA was amplified by four rounds of PCR with nested alpha and beta constant-region primers and SP2. MiXCR was run by TCRdb on the UMI-ligation and nested PCR reads, yielding one entry per CDR3 protein. The table includes around 140,000 distinct CDR3 sequences, 22% detected once. These receptors lack a known antigen. The specimen sequenced was naive CD4+ T cells from blood. These receptors were obtained from a human donor in good health.

CDR3 bases: TGCGCCAGCAGCCAAGGGGCGACTAGCGGGCACAATGAGCAGTTCTTC. Translating it yields CASSQGATSGHNEQFF. The chain combines TRBV4-3 with TRBJ2-1; 10 bases agree with TRBD2. With 1 base clipped from V and 5 bases from J, the junction kept 5 bases outside the gene matches. Germline V gives CDR1 LGHNA, CDR2 YSLEER. This CDR3 has 16 residues.

This clonotype occurred a few times. The gene calls are TRBV7-6 and TRBJ2-7; the D is unclear. The V end lost 1 base, the J end lost 3 bases, and 10 bases lay between the germline ends. The CDR3 is 14 amino acids. Germline loops: CDR1 SGHVS, CDR2 FNYEAQ. The CDR3 region is CASSLGRLNYEQYF. DNA for the CDR3: TGTGCCAGCAGCTTAGGCCGGCTGAACTACGAGCAGTACTTC.

This clonotype was seen only a few times. The rearrangement joins TRBV15 to TRBJ1-5; unclear D gene. The CDR3 consists of 14 residues. From germline, CDR1 is LNHNV and CDR2 YYDKDF (reference sequence). V gave up 0 bases and J gave up 9 bases, with 12 bases separating them. The CDR3 loop is CATSREGSGRPQHF. In DNA form, the CDR3 reads TGTGCCACCAGCAGAGAAGGGTCGGGTCGGCCCCAGCATTTT.

This clonotype has just a few counts. V and J are TRBV5-1 and TRBJ2-5, with D unresolved. There are 13 residues in the CDR3. Deletions cut 4 bases from V and 4 bases from J, with 11 bases between. CDR1 is SGHRS, CDR2 YFSETQ, per germline. CDR3 sequence (DNA): TGCGCCAGCAGCGCCCAGACACGAGAGACCCAGTACTTC. This gives the protein CASSAQTRETQYF.

The V gene is TRBV20-1, the J gene TRBJ2-6; D ambiguous. Germline lookup yields CDR1 DFQATT and CDR2 SNEGSKA (reference sequence). V was pared by 0 bases and J by 1 base, with 19 bases between. CDR3 length: 19 amino acids. The CDR3 DNA reads as TGCAGTGCTAGAGATTCTTTGTCTCGCCCCGAATCTGGGGCCAACGTCCTGACTTTC. This codes for CSARDSLSRPESGANVLTF.

The rearrangement links TRBV6-6 to TRBJ2-7; 7 bases line up with TRBD1. V lost 7 bases and J lost 6; bases outside the gene matches: 9. The CDR3 totals 13 residues. Looked up from germline, CDR1 is MNHNY and CDR2 is SVGAGI (reference sequence). The CDR3 DNA reads as TGTGCCAGCACCCCACAGGGGCAAGGCGAGCAGTACTTC. Protein sequence: CASTPQGQGEQYF.

The chain is built from TRBV20-1 and TRBJ2-7; TRBD1 agrees at 7 bases. The CDR3 covers 16 residues. J gave up 2 bases and V 3 bases, and 13 bases lay outside the gene matches. The germline gives CDR1 DFQATT, CDR2 SNEGSKA (reference sequence). CDR3 sequence: CSASQSPGQYPYEQYF. The DNA for the CDR3 is TGCAGTGCTAGTCAATCCCCGGGACAGTATCCCTACGAGCAGTACTTC.

V usage is TRBV10-3 and J usage is TRBJ1-2; TRBD1 aligns across 7 bases. Germline CDR1 ENHRY, CDR2 SYGVKD. Trimming removed 0 bases from V and 5 bases from J; junction bases left unmatched: 3. This CDR3 has 14 residues. CDR3: CAISESQGPYGYTF. The CDR3 DNA reads as TGTGCCATCAGTGAGTCACAGGGGCCGTATGGCTACACCTTC.

In this sample, this clonotype turned up many times. J is TRBJ2-1 and V is TRBV19; 14 bases are shared with TRBD2. This CDR3 region has 15 residues. CDR1 and CDR2 (germline): LNHDA, SQIVND (reference sequence). V dropped 5 bases and J dropped 3; count of bases not matched to a gene: 0. CDR3 bases: TGTGCCAGTAGTGGACTAGCGGGAGGCTACAATGAGCAGTTCTTC. Translating it yields CASSGLAGGYNEQFF.